Listed here is a single T cell receptor beta chain. Its antigen is undetermined. This sample is part of a study of shared clonotypes between healthy human individuals. The study's findings and limits: Generation probabilities were higher for clonotypes shared across all four sorted-subset donors than for unshared ones.

The table came from immunoSEQ multiplex PCR; TCRdb's copy has only in-frame clones and leaves some out. The sample yields 600,000 or so clones, roughly 98% seen once. From germline, CDR1 is SGDLS and CDR2 YYNGEE. V shed 2 bases and J shed 5 bases, with 13 bases lying between them. The CDR3 is made up of 15 amino acids. CD8 cells classed as naive were CD45RO-negative and positively selected for CCR7, excluding terminally differentiated effector memory CD45RA+ cells. The origin of this receptor is a man under 40 in good health. Sequencing used naive CD8+ T cells sorted from blood. V usage is TRBV9 and J usage is TRBJ1-4; D is unclear. As DNA, the CDR3 is TGTGCCAGCAGCGTCCTCGAAGGTGGGAATGAAAAACTGTTTTTT. This encodes CASSVLEGGNEKLFF.